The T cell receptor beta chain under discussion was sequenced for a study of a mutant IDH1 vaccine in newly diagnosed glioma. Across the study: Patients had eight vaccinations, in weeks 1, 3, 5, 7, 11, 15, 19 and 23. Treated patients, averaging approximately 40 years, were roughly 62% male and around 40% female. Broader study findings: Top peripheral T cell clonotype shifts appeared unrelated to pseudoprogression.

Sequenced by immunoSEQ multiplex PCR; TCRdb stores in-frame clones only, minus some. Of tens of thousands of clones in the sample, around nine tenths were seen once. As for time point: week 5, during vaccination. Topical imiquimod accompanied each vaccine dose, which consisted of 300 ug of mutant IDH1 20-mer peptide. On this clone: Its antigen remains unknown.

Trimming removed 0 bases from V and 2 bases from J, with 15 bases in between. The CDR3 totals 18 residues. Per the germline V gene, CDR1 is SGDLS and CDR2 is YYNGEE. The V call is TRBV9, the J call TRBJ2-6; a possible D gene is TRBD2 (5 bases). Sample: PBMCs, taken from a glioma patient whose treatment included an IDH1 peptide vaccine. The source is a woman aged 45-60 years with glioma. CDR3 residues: CASSVVGYSAAGANVLTF. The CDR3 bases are TGTGCCAGCAGCGTAGTGGGATATAGCGCCGCTGGGGCCAACGTCCTGACTTTC. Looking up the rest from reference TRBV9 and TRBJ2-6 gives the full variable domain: DSGVTQTPKHLITATGQRVTLRCSPRSGDLSVYWYQQSLDQGLQFLIQYYNGEERAKGNILERFSAQQFPDLHSELNLSSLELGDSALYFCASSVVGYSAAGANVLTFGAGSRLTVL.